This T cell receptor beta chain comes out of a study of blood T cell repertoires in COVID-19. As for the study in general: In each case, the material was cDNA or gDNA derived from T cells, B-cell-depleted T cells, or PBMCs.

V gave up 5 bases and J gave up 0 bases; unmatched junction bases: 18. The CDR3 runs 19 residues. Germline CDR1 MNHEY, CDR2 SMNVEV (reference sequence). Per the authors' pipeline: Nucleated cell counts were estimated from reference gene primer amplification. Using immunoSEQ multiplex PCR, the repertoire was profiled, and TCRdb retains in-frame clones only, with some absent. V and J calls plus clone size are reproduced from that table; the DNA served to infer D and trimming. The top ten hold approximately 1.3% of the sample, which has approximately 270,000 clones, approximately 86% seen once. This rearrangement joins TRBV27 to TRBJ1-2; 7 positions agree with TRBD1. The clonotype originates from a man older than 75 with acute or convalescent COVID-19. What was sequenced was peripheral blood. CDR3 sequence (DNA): TGTGCCAGCAGTCCCCTTGAGATTACAGGGGCCGGAGCTAACTATGGCTACACCTTC. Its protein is CASSPLEITGAGANYGYTF.